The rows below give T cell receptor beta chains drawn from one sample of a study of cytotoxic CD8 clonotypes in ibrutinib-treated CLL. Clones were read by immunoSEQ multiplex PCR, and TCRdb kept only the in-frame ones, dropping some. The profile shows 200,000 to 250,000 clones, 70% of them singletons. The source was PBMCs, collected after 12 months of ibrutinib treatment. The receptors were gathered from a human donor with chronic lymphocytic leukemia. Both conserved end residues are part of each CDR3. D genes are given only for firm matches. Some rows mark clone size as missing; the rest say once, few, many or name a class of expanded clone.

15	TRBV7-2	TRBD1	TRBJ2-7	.	TGTGCCAGCAGCTTAGGGCGGACAGGGCTCTACGAGCAGTACTTC	CASSLGRTGLYEQYF
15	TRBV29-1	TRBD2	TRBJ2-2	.	TGCAGCGTTGAAGATAGCGGGAGGGGGACCGGGGAGCTGTTTTTT	CSVEDSGRGTGELFF
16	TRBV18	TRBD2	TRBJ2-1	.	TGTGCCAGCTCACCTGGACTAGCGACCCCTCCAAGGGAGCAGTTCTTC	CASSPGLATPPREQFF
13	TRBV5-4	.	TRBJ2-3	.	TGTGCCAGCAGCTTGGACAGGGCCGATACGCAGTATTTT	CASSLDRADTQYF
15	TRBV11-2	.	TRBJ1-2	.	TGTGCCAGCACCCAAACCCTTACGGGGACCTATGGCTACACCTTC	CASTQTLTGTYGYTF
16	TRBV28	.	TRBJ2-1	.	TGTGCCAGCAGTTTACCAGTCCGGTTGGGGATCAATGAGCAGTTCTTC	CASSLPVRLGINEQFF
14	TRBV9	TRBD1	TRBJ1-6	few	TGTGCCAGCAGCGTCGGGACAGAAAATTCACCCCTCCACTTT	CASSVGTENSPLHF
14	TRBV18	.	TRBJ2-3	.	TGTGCCAGCTCCGATACCATTAGCACAGATACGCAGTATTTT	CASSDTISTDTQYF
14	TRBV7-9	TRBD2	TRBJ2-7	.	TGTGCCAGCAGACCGGGACTATGGTCCTACGAGCAGTACTTC	CASRPGLWSYEQYF
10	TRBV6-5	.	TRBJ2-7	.	TGTGCCAGTGAGAACTACGAGCAGTACTTC	CASENYEQYF
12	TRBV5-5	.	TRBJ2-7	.	TGTGCCAGCAGCCCGTGGACTTACGGGCAGTACTTC	CASSPWTYGQYF
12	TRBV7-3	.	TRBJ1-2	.	TGTGCCAGCAGCTTAGCAAAATATGGCTACACCTTC	CASSLAKYGYTF
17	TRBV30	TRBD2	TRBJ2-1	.	TGTGCCTGGAGTATGGCTAGCGGCCTGTACTCCTACAATGAGCAGTTCTTC	CAWSMASGLYSYNEQFF
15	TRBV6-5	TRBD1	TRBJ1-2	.	TGTGCCAGCAGTTACGGTGGACAGGGTACCTATGGCTACACCTTC	CASSYGGQGTYGYTF
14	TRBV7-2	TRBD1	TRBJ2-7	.	TGTGCCAGCAGTCTTGACAGGGCTTCCTACGAGCAGTACTTC	CASSLDRASYEQYF
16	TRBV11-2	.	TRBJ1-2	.	TGTGCCAGCAGCTTAGAAGCGGATCCGAGATACTATGGCTACACCTTC	CASSLEADPRYYGYTF
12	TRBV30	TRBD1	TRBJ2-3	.	TGTGCCTGGAGCCACAGGGGGGATACGCAGTATTTT	CAWSHRGDTQYF
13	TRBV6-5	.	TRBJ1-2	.	TGTGCCAGCAAACGGGGGACTAACTATGGCTACACCTTC	CASKRGTNYGYTF
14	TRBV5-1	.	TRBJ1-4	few	TGCGCCAGCAGCCAACTGCCAGGGCACGAAAAACTGTTTTTT	CASSQLPGHEKLFF
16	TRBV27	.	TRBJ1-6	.	TGTGCCAGCAGTTTATCGACCAGGGAGGGATCTTCACCCCTCCACTTT	CASSLSTREGSSPLHF
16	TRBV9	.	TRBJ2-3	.	TGTGCCAGCAGCCCCCCGACAGCGGTCAGCACAGATACGCAGTATTTT	CASSPPTAVSTDTQYF
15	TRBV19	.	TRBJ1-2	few	TGTGCCAGTAGTACCCGGTCGGCGGCTAACTATGGCTACACCTTC	CASSTRSAANYGYTF
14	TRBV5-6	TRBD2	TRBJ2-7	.	TGTGCCAGCAGCGTCCTGGTGGGGGAGGGTGAGCAGTACTTC	CASSVLVGEGEQYF
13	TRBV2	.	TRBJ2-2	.	TGTGCCAGCAGGGAGGGGCGCAGCGGGGAGCTGTTTTTT	CASREGRSGELFF
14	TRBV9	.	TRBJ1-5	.	TGTGCCAGCAGCGAGGGAGGGGGCAATCAGCCCCAGCATTTT	CASSEGGGNQPQHF
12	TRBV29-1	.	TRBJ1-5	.	TGCAGCGTTCGGGCAGGGAATGAGCCCCAGCATTTT	CSVRAGNEPQHF
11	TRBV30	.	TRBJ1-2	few	TGTGCCTGGAGTCCGGGAATGGACTACACCTTC	CAWSPGMDYTF
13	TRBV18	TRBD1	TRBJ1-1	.	TGTGCCAGCTCAGGCAACAGGGGAACTGAAGCTTTCTTT	CASSGNRGTEAFF
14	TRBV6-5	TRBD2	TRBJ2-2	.	TGTGCCAGCAGACGGGACTACTCCACCGGGGAGCTGTTTTTT	CASRRDYSTGELFF
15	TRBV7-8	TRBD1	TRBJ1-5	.	TGTGCCAGCAGCCCGATGGACAGGGGACGTCAGCCCCAGCATTTT	CASSPMDRGRQPQHF
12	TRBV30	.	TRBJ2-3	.	TGTGCCTGGAGTCATCAGTGGGATACGCAGTATTTT	CAWSHQWDTQYF
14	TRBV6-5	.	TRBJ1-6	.	TGTGCCAGCAGTTATTCAGGCTATAATTCACCCCTCCACTTT	CASSYSGYNSPLHF
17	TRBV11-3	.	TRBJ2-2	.	TGTGCCAGCAGCTTAGGGGCGGGAACACTGAACACCGGGGAGCTGTTTTTT	CASSLGAGTLNTGELFF
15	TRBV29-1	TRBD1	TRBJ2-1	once	TGCAGCGTTGCCGGAAGGGTGACAGGGGACAATGAGCAGTTCTTC	CSVAGRVTGDNEQFF
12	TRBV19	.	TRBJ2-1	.	TGTGCCAGTAGTATAGCCTACAATGAGCAGTTCTTC	CASSIAYNEQFF
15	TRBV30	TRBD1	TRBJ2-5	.	TGTGCCTGGAGTTCGGGACAGGGTCTAGGGGAGACCCAGTACTTC	CAWSSGQGLGETQYF
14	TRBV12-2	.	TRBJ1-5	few	TGTGCAAGTCGCTTCCGGGACAGGGATCAGCCCCAGCATTTT	CASRFRDRDQPQHF
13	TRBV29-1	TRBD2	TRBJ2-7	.	TGCAGCGTTGCGGGGACTACCGTATACGAGCAGTACTTC	CSVAGTTVYEQYF
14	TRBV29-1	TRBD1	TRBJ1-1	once	TGCAGCGTTGATCCCGGACAGGGACACACTGAAGCTTTCTTT	CSVDPGQGHTEAFF
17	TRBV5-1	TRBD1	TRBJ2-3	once	TGCGCCAGCAGCTTCTTGGGACAGGGAGGTTCCCAAGATACGCAGTATTTT	CASSFLGQGGSQDTQYF
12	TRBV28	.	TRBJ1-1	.	TGTGCCAGCAGTCTGGAGAGGTGGATGACTTTCTTT	CASSLERWMTFF
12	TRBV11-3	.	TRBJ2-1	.	TGTGCCAGCAGCGACGGCGGGCAGGAGCAGTTCTTC	CASSDGGQEQFF
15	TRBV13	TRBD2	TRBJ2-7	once	TGTGCCAGCAGCTCCGGGACTAGGGTCTCCTACGAGCAGTACTTC	CASSSGTRVSYEQYF
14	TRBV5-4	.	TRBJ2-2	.	TGTGCCAGCAGCCGGGATCTCAGCACCGGGGAGCTGTTTTTT	CASSRDLSTGELFF
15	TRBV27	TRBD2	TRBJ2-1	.	TGTGCCAGCAGTTTATCTGCGGGAGGGAACAATGAGCAGTTCTTC	CASSLSAGGNNEQFF
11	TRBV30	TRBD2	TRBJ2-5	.	TGTGCCTTAAGCGGGGGGGGACGAGAATACTTC	CALSGGGREYF
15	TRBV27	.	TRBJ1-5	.	TGTGCCAGCGGAGAAGTCAGGGGTTGGGGGCAGCCCCAGCATTTT	CASGEVRGWGQPQHF
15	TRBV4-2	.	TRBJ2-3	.	TGTGCCAGCAGGCAAATGACAGGAGCCACAGATACGCAGTATTTT	CASRQMTGATDTQYF
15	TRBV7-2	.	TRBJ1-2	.	TGTGCCAGCAGCGCGAGGGGCGGTAGAGGATATGGCTACACCTTC	CASSARGGRGYGYTF
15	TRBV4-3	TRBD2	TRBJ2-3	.	TGCGCCAGCAGCCAAGGGACTAGCGCCACAGATACGCAGTATTTT	CASSQGTSATDTQYF
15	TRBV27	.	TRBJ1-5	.	TGTGCCAGCAGTGGACATAAGGGTGGCAATCAGCCCCAGCATTTT	CASSGHKGGNQPQHF
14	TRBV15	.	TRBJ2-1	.	TGTGCCACCAGCAGAGATGTGGGCGGAGATAGATTGTTCTTC	CATSRDVGGDRLFF
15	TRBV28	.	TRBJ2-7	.	TGTGCCAGCAGTTTGGGACCTACAAACACCTACGAGCAGTACTTC	CASSLGPTNTYEQYF
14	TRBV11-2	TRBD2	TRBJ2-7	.	TGTGCCAGCAGCCCGCGACTAGCCGCCTACGAGCAGTACTTC	CASSPRLAAYEQYF
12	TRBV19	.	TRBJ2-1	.	TGTGCCAGTAGTACCCGAGCGAATGAGCAGTTCTTC	CASSTRANEQFF
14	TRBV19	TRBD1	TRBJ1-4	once	TGTGCCAGTAGATGGACAGGGATGGGTGAAAAACTGTTTTTT	CASRWTGMGEKLFF
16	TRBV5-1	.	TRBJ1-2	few	TGCGCCAGCAGCTTAACAGGCAGGGGTGGCGGCTATGGCTACACCTTC	CASSLTGRGGGYGYTF